The text below deals with one T cell receptor (beta chain). The sample holds one count of this clone. The target of this receptor is not known. Per-base quality was not reported, and no clone a single base away is much larger than it. This specimen's time point label, per the study, means: baseline before first vaccination. The treatment or condition label, read with the paper, signifies: meningococcal conjugate vaccine given as trial control. The vaccinee samples were drawn from two UK trials, COV001 and COV002, one of which was a single-blind randomized controlled phase 2/3 trial testing AZD1222 (ChAdOx1 nCoV-19) in healthy adults. For TCRbeta chain sequencing, PBMC samples from trial participants were taken at day 0 and at day 28 after the second dose. The CDR3 regions of human TCRbeta chains were subjected to immunosequencing. In the source study's methods: TCRs in the repertoires were compared against a reference library of SARS-CoV-2-specific TCRs that had been generated with the MIRA antigen-specificity platform. Breadth was defined as the fraction of unique TCRs that were SARS-CoV-2-associated, and depth was defined as the fraction of total T cells that were SARS-CoV-2-associated. Using the MIRA data, each spike-specific TCR was mapped to the spike region that the TCR reacts to and placed in a CD4 or CD8 class. Log10-transformed breadth and depth values were compared by one-way ANOVA with Sidak's multiple comparisons tests. What TCRdb holds here is the immuneACCESS table cut down to in-frame rearrangements. Part of the clones is not present; checked against another copy, under half of the missing clones reflect an unresolved V gene, and the others are unexplained. V, J and clone size derive from that table, while D and trimming were established from the DNA sequence. This sample lists about 110,000 clones; roughly 90% were detected once. About 13% of the sample is held by the ten biggest clonotypes.

This entry comes from a study of T cell responses to AZD1222 COVID-19 vaccine (dated by TCRdb to the early 2020s). In terms of the full investigation: A total of 230 to 250 trial participants underwent TCR sequencing, of whom about 210 received two doses of AZD1222 and roughly 25 received two doses of the MenACWY control vaccine. Enrollment into the trials was organized by age into subgroups of 18-55, 56-69 and 70-plus years, and those subgroups contained about 150, 27 and 61 TCR-sequenced participants, respectively. Overall study outcomes, separate from this receptor: The vaccine-associated CD4 TCRs covered the entire spike protein, and the dominant responses fell in regions 160-218 and 743-854. Most participants were white British and females outnumbered males, and the authors suggested that clonal diversity may have been underestimated. After two AZD1222 doses, both the breadth and the depth of spike-specific TCRs were significantly higher than at day 0 and than in MenACWY recipients. Because no day 14 peak-response samples were available, the repertoires could be characterized only after the peak T cell response. The 56-69-year group was small, and its depth increase did not reach significance, likely because of low power. Only 5 to 7 AZD1222 recipients were SARS-CoV-2 seropositive at baseline, limiting conclusions about previously exposed vaccinees. Nearly half of unique spike-specific TCRs reportedly recognized epitopes outside regions mutated in the B.1.351 and B.1.1.7 variants.

The TCR originated in an adult in good health. Sequencing was performed on peripheral blood, taken on day 0 of MenACWY control vaccination.

The DNA is TGTGCCAGCAGCTCCTACAGTGGAATGAACACTGAAGCTTTCTTT. It is translated as CASSSYSGMNTEAFF. The rearrangement joined TRBV6-5 to TRBJ1-1, with the D gene uncertain. V lost 6 bases and J lost 0 bases; the stretch between them is 14 bases long. Its CDR3 holds 15 amino acids, cysteine through phenylalanine. Just CDR3 DNA is preserved here, 45 bases in frame from base 1. The germline V gene specifies MNHEY as CDR1 and SVGAGI as CDR2.